Reported below is one TCR beta chain. Its cognate antigen is unknown. As every portion of the isolated RNA was reverse transcribed, the sequencing read expressed TCRB transcripts. The repertoire was sequenced with immunoSEQ multiplex PCR; TCRdb's copy has only in-frame clones and lacks some. The repertoire holds a few hundred thousand clones, with roughly 12% as singletons. The data derive from a study of beta chain features in type 1 diabetes. Whole-study findings and limits: Diminished insertions and augmented deletions at VDJ junctions characterized type 1 diabetes patients.

This sequence was found in a man younger than 35 in good health. The sequencing sample was made of naive CD4+ T cells from blood.

The chain's CDR3 is CATSRVAGGGSTDTQYF. CDR3 sequence (DNA): TGTGCCACCAGCAGAGTAGCGGGAGGAGGGTCCACAGATACGCAGTATTTT. V and J are TRBV15 and TRBJ2-3, with 10 bases lining up with TRBD2. V lost 1 base, J lost 2 bases, and 6 bases stayed unmatched. From germline, CDR1 is LNHNV and CDR2 YYDKDF (reference sequence). This CDR3 region has 17 residues.